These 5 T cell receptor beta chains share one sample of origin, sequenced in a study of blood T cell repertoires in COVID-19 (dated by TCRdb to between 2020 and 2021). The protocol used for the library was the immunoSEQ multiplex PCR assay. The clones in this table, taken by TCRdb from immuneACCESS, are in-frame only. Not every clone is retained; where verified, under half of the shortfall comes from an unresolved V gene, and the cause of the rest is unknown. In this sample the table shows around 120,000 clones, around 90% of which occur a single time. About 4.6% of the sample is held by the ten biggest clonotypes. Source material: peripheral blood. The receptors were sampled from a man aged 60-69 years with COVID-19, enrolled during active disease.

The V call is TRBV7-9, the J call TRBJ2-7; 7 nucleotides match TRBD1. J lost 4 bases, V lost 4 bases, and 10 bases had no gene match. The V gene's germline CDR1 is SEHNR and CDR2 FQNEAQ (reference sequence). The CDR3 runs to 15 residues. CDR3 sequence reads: CASSSRQGNMYEQYF. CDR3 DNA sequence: TGTGCCAGCAGCTCCCGACAGGGTAATATGTACGAGCAGTACTTC.

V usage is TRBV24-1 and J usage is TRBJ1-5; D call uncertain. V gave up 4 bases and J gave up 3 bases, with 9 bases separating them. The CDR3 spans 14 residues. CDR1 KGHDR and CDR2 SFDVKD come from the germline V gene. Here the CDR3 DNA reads TGTGCCACCAGTGAAGCAGGCGACAATCAGCCCCAGCATTTT. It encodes CATSEAGDNQPQHF.

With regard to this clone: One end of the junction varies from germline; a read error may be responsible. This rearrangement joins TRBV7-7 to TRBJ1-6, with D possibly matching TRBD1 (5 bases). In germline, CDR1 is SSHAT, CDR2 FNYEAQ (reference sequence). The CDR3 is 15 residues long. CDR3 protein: CASSSDSLSSSPLHF. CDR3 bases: TGTGCTAGCAGCTCTGACAGTCTCAGCTCTTCACCCCTCCACTTT.

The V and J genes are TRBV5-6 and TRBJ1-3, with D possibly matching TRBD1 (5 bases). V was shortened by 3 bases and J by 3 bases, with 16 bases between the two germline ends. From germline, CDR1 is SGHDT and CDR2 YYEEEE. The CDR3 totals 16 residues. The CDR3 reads CASSSEWGDGGNTIYF. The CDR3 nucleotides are TGTGCCAGCAGCTCAGAGTGGGGGGACGGTGGAAACACCATATATTTT. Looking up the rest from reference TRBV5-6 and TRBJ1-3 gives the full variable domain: DAGVTQSPTHLIKTRGQQVTLRCSPKSGHDTVSWYQQALGQGPQFIFQYYEEEERQRGNFPDRFSGHQFPNYSSELNVNALLLGDSALYLCASSSEWGDGGNTIYFGEGSWLTVV.

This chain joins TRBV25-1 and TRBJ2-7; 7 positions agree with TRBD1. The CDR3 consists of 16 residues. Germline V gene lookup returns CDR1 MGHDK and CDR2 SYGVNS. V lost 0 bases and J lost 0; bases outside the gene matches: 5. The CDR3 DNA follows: TGTGCCAGCAGTGAATATACCGGGACAGTCTCCTACGAGCAGTACTTC. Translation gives CASSEYTGTVSYEQYF.